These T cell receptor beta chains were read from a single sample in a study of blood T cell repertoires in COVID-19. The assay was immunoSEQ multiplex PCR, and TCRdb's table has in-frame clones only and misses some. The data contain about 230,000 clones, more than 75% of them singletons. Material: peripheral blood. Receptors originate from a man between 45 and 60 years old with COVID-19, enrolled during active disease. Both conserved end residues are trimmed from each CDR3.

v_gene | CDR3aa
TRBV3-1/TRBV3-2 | ASRDSGLENTGELF
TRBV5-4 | ASSLTPGQGVLAEAF
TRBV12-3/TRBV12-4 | ASCMGQQETQY
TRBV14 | ASSHRGYGTEAF
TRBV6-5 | ASRETGKHQPQH
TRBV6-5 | ASRRSGVSTDTQY
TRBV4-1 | ASSQVERGFETQY
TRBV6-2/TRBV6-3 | ASSTGLVAYEQY
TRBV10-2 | ASSDPSGGWVNTGELF
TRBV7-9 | ASMWRELSETQY
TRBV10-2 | ASSESAGPLSNQPQH
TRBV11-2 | ASSLGRAGFTEAF
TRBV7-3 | ASSLYSGAWNEQF
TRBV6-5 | ASSLLSGSSYEQY
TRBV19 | ASSIDTGLTEAF
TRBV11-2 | ASSFGHSSYEQY
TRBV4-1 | ASSQIAGVVYEQY
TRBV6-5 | ASRQNRDSGYGYT
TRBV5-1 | ASSLGPQGFNTEAF
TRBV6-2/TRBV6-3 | ASSYSPGGLEGYT
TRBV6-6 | ASSRGLGGETQY
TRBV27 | ASSRQGMIDGYT
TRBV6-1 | ASSERAGGELF
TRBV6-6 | ASSFRRQGGSGELF
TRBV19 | ASSIGTGRIYGYT
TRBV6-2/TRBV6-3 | ASSHGQTGNTIY
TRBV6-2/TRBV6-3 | ASSYSMNGETQY
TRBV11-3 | ASSGLASNEQF
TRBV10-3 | AIAGSGRAGEQF
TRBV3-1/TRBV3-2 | ASSQAPGGSYEQY
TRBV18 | ASSPGRAGGYT
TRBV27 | ASGRRGGNTEAF
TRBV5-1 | ASSLGDRADGELF
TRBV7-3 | ASSPGLATDTQY
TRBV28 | ASSSSGGARYEQY
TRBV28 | ASSPTDSYNYGYT
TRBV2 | ASSEGLIEGTQY
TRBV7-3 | ASSFGPGEKLF
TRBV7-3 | ASSQTGELF
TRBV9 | ASSVAGGPPRLTDTQY
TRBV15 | ATSRDLAGGYEQY
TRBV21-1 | ASSRLDYEQY
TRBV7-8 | ASSPGQGTVYHYEQY
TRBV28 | ASSTGVGYT
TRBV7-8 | ASSLGAGYEQY
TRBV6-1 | ASSEVGGYSNQPQH
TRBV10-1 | ASSESSRGRTTDTQY
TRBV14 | ASSQGSSDQPQH
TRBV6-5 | ASSRTGGMTGELF
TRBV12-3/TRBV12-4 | ASSFQRQPQH
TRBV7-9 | ASSLKGAPTEAF
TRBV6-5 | ASSYSTGGLYNEQF
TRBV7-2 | ASSPRSGSGNTIY
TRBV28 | ASSGTGTGPY
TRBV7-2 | ASSGRYSGGTNTGELF
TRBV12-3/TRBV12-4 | ASSRTVVYGYT
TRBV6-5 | ASSPGAEAF